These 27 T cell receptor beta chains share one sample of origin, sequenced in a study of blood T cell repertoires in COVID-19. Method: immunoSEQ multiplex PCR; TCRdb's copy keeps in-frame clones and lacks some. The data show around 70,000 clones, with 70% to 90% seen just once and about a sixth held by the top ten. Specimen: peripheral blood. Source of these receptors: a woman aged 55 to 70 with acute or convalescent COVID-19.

The CDR3 DNA follows: TGTGCCAGTATCGCGGACATGAACACTGAAGCTTTCTTT. Amino acids: CASIADMNTEAFF. This chain connects TRBV19 to TRBJ1-1; TRBD1 is a possible D gene (5 bases). The V gene's germline CDR1 is LNHDA and CDR2 SQIVND (reference sequence). This CDR3 is built from 13 residues. The V end lost 7 bases, the J end lost 0 bases, and 9 bases lay between the germline ends.

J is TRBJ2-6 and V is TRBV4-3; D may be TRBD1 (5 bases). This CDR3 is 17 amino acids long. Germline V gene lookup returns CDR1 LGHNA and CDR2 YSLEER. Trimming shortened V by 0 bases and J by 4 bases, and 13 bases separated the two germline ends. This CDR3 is CASSQDQGSTGANVLTF. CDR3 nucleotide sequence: TGCGCCAGCAGCCAAGATCAGGGCTCAACAGGGGCCAACGTCCTGACTTTC.

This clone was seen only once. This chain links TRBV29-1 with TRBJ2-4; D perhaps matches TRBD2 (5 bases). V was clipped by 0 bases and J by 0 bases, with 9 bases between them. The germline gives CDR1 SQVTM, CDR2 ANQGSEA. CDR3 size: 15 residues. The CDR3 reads CSVEDRTLAKNIQYF. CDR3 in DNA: TGCAGCGTTGAAGACAGGACTCTAGCCAAAAACATTCAGTACTTC. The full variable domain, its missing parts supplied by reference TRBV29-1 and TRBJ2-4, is SAVISQKPSRDICQRGTSLTIQCQVDSQVTMMFWYRQQPGQSLTLIATANQGSEATYESGFVIDKFPISRPNLTFSTLTVSNMSPEDSSIYLCSVEDRTLAKNIQYFGAGTRLSVL.

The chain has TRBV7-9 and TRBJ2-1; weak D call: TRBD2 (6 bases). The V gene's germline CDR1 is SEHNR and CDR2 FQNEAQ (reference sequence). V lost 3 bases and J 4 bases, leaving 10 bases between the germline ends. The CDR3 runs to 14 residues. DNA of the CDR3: TGTGCCAGCAGCTTGGCCGGGACTTACAATGAGCAGTTCTTC. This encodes CASSLAGTYNEQFF.

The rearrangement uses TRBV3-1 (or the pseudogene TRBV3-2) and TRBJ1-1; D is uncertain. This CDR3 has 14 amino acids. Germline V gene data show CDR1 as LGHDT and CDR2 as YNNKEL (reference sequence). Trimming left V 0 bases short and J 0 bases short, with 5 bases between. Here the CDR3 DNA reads TGTGCCAGCAGCCAAGACAGCGTGAACACTGAAGCTTTCTTT. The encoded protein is CASSQDSVNTEAFF.

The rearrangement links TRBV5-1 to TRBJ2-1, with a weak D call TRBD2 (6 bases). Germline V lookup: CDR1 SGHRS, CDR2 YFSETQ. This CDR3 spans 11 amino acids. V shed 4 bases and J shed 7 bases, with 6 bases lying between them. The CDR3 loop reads CASSRGNEQFF. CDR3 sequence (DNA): TGCGCCAGCAGCCGGGGGAATGAGCAGTTCTTC. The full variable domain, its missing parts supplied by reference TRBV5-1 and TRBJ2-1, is KAGVTQTPRYLIKTRGQQVTLSCSPISGHRSVSWYQQTPGQGLQFLFEYFSETQRNKGNFPGRFSGRQFSNSRSEMNVSTLELGDSALYLCASSRGNEQFFGPGTRLTVL.

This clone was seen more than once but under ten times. The CDR3 nucleotides read TGTGCCAGTAGTATAGCCCTATACAATGAGCAGTTCTTC. It translates to CASSIALYNEQFF. The V and J genes are TRBV19 and TRBJ2-1; D call uncertain. The germline CDR1 and CDR2 sequences are LNHDA and SQIVND (reference sequence). Between the trimmed V and J ends, which lost 1 base and 4 bases, there was a span of 5 bases. The CDR3 spans 13 residues.

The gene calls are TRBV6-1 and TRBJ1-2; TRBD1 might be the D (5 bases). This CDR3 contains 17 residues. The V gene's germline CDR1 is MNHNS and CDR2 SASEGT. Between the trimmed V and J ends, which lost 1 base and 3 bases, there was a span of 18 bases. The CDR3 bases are TGTGCCAGCAGTGAAGGGTCCAGTTTTGACAGAGACTATGGCTACACCTTC. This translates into CASSEGSSFDRDYGYTF.

The CDR3 sequence is CASSLRQGAAGAGNTIYF. For the CDR3, the DNA is TGTGCCAGCAGTTTGAGACAGGGGGCAGCAGGAGCTGGAAACACCATATATTTT. This chain connects TRBV2 to TRBJ1-3, with 10 bases lining up with TRBD1. The V and J ends lost 5 bases and 2 bases, in that order; junction bases with no gene match: 12. CDR1 and CDR2 from the germline V gene are SNHLY and FYNNEI. This CDR3 region has 18 residues.

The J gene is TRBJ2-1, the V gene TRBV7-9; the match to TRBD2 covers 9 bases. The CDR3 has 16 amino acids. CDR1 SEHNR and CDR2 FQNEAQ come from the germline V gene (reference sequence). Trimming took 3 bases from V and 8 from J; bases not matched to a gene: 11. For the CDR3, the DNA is TGTGCCAGCAGCTTCCTGACTAGCGGAGGAAGGGATGAGCAGTTCTTC. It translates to CASSFLTSGGRDEQFF. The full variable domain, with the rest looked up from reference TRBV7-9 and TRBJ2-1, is DTGVSQNPRHKITKRGQNVTFRCDPISEHNRLYWYRQTLGQGPEFLTYFQNEAQLEKSRLLSDRFSAERPKGSFSTLEIQRTEQGDSAMYLCASSFLTSGGRDEQFFGPGTRLTVL.

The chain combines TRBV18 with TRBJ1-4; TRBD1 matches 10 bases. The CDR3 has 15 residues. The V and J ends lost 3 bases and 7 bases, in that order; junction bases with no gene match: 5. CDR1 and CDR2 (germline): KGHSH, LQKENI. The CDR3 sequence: CASSPRTGGGEKLFF. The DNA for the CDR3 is TGTGCCAGCTCACCGAGGACAGGGGGGGGTGAAAAACTGTTTTTT.

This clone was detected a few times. In nucleotides, the CDR3 is TGTGCCAGCAGTTTTGGCAGGGGAGAAGTGTATGAAAAACTGTTTTTT. It encodes CASSFGRGEVYEKLFF. The rearrangement links TRBV6-5 to TRBJ1-4; D is perhaps TRBD1 (6 bases). The V end lost 4 bases, the J end lost 6 bases, and 18 bases lay between the germline ends. The CDR3 contains 16 residues. Looked up from germline, CDR1 is MNHEY and CDR2 is SVGAGI.

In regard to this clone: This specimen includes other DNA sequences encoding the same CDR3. CDR3 loop: CSVGGVDQPQHF. The CDR3 DNA reads as TGCAGCGTTGGCGGGGTGGATCAGCCCCAGCATTTT. The V gene is TRBV29-1, the J gene TRBJ1-5; D uncertain. V lost 4 bases, J lost 5 bases, and 9 bases lay in between. This CDR3 has 12 residues. CDR1 SQVTM and CDR2 ANQGSEA come from the germline V gene.

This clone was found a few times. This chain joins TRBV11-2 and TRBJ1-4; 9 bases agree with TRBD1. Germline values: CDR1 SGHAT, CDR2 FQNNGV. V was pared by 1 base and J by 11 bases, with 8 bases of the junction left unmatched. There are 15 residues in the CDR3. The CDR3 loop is CASSLVGTGLEKLFF. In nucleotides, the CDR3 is TGTGCCAGCAGCTTAGTTGGGACAGGGTTAGAGAAACTGTTTTTT.

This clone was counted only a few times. CDR3 loop: CASTSGTGDYGYTF. The CDR3 bases are TGTGCCAGCACTTCCGGGACAGGGGACTATGGCTACACCTTC. The chain links TRBV2 to TRBJ1-2, with 10 bases that match TRBD1. The CDR3 covers 14 residues. The germline gives CDR1 SNHLY, CDR2 FYNNEI. Trimming cost V 7 bases and J 3 bases; bases outside gene matches: 5.

The CDR3 bases are TGTGCCAGCAGCCGACAGGGCACGAACACTGAAGCTTTCTTT. It translates to CASSRQGTNTEAFF. The gene calls are TRBV3-1 (or the pseudogene TRBV3-2) and TRBJ1-1, with 7 bases fitting TRBD1. V lost 4 bases, J lost 1 base, and 3 bases stayed unmatched. Germline V lookup: CDR1 LGHDT, CDR2 YNNKEL (reference sequence). The CDR3 spans 14 residues.

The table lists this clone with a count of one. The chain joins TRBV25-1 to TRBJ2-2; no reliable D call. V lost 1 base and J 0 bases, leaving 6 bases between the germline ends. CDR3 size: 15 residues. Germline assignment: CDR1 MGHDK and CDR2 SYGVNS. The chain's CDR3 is CASSEWASNTGELFF. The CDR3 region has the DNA TGTGCCAGCAGTGAATGGGCCTCGAACACCGGGGAGCTGTTTTTT.

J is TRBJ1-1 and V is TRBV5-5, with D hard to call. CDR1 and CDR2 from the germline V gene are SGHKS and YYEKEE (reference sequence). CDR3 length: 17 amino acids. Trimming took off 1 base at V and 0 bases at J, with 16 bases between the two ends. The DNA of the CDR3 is TGTGCCAGCAGCTTGTTAAACACGGTAGCGTTGAACACTGAAGCTTTCTTT. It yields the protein CASSLLNTVALNTEAFF. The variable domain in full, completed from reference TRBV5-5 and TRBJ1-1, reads DAGVTQSPTHLIKTRGQQVTLRCSPISGHKSVSWYQQVLGQGPQFIFQYYEKEERGRGNFPDRFSARQFPNYSSELNVNALLLGDSALYLCASSLLNTVALNTEAFFGQGTRLTVV.

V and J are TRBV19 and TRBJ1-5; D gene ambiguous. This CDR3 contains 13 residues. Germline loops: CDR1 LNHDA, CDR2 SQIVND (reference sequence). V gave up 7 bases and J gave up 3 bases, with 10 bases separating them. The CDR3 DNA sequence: TGTGCCAGTACTCCAGGTTCCAATCAGCCCCAGCATTTT. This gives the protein CASTPGSNQPQHF.

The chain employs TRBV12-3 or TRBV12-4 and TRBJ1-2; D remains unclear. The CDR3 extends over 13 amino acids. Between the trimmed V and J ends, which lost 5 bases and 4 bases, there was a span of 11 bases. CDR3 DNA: TGTGCCAGCAGTCCCCGCGAGGGCTATGGCTACACCTTC. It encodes CASSPREGYGYTF.

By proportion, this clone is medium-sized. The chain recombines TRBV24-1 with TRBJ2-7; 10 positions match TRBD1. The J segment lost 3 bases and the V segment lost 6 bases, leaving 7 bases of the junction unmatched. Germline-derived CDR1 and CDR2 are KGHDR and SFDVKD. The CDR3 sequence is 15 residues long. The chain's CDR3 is CATSLSGQGFYEQYF. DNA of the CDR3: TGTGCCACCAGTCTATCGGGACAGGGGTTCTACGAGCAGTACTTC.

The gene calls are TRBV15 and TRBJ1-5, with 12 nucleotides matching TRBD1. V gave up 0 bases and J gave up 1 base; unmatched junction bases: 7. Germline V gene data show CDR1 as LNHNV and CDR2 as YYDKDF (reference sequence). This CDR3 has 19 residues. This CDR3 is CATSRDRDRGLKSNQPQHF. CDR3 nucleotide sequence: TGTGCCACCAGCAGAGATAGGGACAGGGGGCTGAAGAGCAATCAGCCCCAGCATTTT.

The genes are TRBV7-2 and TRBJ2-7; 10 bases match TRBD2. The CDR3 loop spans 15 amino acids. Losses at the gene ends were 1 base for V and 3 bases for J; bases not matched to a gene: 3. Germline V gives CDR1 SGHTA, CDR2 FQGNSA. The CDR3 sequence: CASSLVAGGGYEQYV. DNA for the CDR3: TGTGCCAGCAGCTTAGTAGCGGGGGGAGGCTACGAGCAGTACGTC.

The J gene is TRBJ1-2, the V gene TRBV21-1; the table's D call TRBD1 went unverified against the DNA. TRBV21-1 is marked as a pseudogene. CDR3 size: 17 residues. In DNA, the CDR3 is TGTGCCAGCAGCACCGTGGGACAGGGCCTCAATAACTATGGCTACACCTTC. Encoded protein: CASSTVGQGLNNYGYTF.

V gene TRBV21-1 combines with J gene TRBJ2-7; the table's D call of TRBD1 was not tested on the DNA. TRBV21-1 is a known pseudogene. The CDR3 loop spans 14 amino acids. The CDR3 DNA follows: TGTGCCAGCGTCCCACGACAGGCGCGCTACGAGCAGTACGTC. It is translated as CASVPRQARYEQYV.

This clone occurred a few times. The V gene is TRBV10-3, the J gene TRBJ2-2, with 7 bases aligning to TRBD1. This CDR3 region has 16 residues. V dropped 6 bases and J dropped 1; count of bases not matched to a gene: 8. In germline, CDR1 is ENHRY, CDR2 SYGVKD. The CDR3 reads CAIRGVTGVNTGELFF. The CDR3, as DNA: TGTGCCATCAGAGGGGTTACAGGGGTGAACACCGGGGAGCTGTTTTTT.

The CDR3 nucleotides are TGTGCCAGCAGCACCTTAACTAGCACAGATACGCAGTATTTT. Translation: CASSTLTSTDTQYF. V usage is TRBV28 and J usage is TRBJ2-3; D remains unclear. Trimming stripped 6 bases from V and 0 bases from J, with 10 bases between. The CDR3 is made up of 14 amino acids. Germline V gene lookup returns CDR1 MDHEN and CDR2 SYDVKM.